Listed here is a single T cell receptor beta chain. This sample was included in a study of cytomegalovirus exposure and HLA in healthy donors. Study-level information: Approximately 83 million unique TCRs from HLA-typed donors were held in an early data release.

The length of the CDR3 is 16 residues. Trimming took 0 bases from V and 6 from J, leaving 15 bases between them. Per the germline V gene, CDR1 is LGHNA and CDR2 is YSLEER. 60 Vbeta and 13 Jbeta primers were used in PCR. Sequenced by immunoSEQ multiplex PCR; TCRdb stores in-frame clones only, minus some. The table shows about 180,000 clones, with roughly 80% occurring only once. This rearrangement joins TRBV4-3 to TRBJ1-5, with TRBD1 as a possible D gene (6 bases). The clonotype comes from a girl under 18 in good health and CMV-seropositive. Material: PBMCs. CDR3 DNA sequence: TGCGCCAGCAGCCAAGATTCACAGGGCCGGGGTCAGCCCCAGCATTTT. Its translation is CASSQDSQGRGQPQHF.